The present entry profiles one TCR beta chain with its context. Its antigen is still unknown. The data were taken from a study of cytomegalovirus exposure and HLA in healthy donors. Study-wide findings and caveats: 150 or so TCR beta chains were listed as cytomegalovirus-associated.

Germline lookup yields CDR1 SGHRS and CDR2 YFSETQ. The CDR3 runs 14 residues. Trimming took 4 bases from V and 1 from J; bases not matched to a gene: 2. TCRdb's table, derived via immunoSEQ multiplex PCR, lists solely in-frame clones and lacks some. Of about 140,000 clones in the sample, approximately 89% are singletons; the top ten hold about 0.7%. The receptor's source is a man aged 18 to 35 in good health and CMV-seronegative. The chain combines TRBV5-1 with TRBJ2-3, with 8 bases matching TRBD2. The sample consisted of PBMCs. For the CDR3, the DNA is TGCGCCAGCAGCAGGGGACTAGGCACAGATACGCAGTATTTT. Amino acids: CASSRGLGTDTQYF.